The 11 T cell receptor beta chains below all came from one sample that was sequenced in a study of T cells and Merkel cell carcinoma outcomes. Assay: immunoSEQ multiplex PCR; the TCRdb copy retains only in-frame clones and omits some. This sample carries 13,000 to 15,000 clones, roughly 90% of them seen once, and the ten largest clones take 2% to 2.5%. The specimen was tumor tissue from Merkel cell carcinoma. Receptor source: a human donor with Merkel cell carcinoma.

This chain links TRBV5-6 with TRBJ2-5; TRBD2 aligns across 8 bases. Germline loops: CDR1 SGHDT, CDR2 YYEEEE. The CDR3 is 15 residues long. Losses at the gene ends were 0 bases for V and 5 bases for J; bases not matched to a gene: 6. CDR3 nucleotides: TGTGCCAGCAGCTTGGTGGCGGGGGGCAGGGAGACCCAGTACTTC. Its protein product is CASSLVAGGRETQYF. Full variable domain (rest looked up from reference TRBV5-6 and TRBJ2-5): DAGVTQSPTHLIKTRGQQVTLRCSPKSGHDTVSWYQQALGQGPQFIFQYYEEEERQRGNFPDRFSGHQFPNYSSELNVNALLLGDSALYLCASSLVAGGRETQYFGPGTRLLVL.

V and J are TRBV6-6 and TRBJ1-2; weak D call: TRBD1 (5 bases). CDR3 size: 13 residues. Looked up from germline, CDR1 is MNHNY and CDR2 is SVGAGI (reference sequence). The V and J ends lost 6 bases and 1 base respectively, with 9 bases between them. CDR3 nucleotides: TGTGCCAGCAGGGGACCTCTTAACTATGGCTACACCTTC. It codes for CASRGPLNYGYTF.

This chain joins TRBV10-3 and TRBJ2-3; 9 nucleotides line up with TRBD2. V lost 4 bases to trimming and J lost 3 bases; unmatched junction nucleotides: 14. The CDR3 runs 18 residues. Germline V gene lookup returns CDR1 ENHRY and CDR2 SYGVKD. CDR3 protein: CAISGSFGLARGTDTQYF. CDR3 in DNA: TGTGCCATCAGTGGTAGTTTTGGACTAGCGAGAGGAACAGATACGCAGTATTTT.

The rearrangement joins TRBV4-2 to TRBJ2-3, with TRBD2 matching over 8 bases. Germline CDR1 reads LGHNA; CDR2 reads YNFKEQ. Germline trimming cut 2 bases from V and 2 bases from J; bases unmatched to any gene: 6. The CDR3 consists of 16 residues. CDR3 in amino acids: CASSQRTSGLTDTQYF. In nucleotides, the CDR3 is TGTGCCAGCAGCCAACGAACTAGCGGCCTCACAGATACGCAGTATTTT.

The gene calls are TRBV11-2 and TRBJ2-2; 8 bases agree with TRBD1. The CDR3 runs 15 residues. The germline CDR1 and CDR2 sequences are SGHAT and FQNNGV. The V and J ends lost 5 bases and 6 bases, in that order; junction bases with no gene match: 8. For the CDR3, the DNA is TGTGCCAGCAGCGGACGACAGGGGATGGCCGGGGAGCTGTTTTTT. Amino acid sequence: CASSGRQGMAGELFF.

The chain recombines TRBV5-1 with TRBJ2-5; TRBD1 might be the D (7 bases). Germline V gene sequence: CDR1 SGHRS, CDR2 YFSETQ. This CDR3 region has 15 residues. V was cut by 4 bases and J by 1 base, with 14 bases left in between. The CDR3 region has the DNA TGCGCCAGCAGCCTCTCCCAGGGGGGCCAAGAGACCCAGTACTTC. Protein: CASSLSQGGQETQYF.

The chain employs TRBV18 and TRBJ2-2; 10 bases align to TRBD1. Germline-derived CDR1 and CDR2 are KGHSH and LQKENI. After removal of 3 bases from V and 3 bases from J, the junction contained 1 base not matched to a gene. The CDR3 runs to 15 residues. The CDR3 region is CASSPGQGYTGELFF. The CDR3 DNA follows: TGTGCCAGCTCACCGGGACAGGGGTACACCGGGGAGCTGTTTTTT.

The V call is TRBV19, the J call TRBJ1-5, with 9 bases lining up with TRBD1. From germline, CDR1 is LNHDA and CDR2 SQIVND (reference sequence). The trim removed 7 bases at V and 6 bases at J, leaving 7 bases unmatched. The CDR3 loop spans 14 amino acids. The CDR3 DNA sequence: TGTGCCAGTAAGGGACAGGGAGAAGGTCAGCCCCAGCATTTT. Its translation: CASKGQGEGQPQHF.

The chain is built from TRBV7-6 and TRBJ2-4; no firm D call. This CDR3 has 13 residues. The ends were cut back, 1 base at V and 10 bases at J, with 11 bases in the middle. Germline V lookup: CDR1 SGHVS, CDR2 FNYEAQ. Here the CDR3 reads CASSLDLRSIQYF. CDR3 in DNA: TGTGCCAGCAGCTTAGACCTGCGTTCAATTCAGTACTTC.

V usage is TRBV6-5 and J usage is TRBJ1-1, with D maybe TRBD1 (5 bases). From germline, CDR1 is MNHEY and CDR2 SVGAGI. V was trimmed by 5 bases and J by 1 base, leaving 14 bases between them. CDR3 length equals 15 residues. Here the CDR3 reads CASSTGGAGNTEAFF. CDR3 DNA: TGTGCCAGCAGTACCGGCGGGGCGGGGAACACTGAAGCTTTCTTT.

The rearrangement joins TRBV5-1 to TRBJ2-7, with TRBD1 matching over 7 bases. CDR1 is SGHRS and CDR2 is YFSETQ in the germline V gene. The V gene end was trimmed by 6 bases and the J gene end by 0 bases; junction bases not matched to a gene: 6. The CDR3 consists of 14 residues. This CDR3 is CASNHRGFSYEQYF. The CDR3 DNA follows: TGCGCCAGCAACCACAGGGGATTCTCCTACGAGCAGTACTTC.